These 17 T cell receptor beta chains came from one sample sequenced in a study of blood T cells in healthy people across ages. Together with a sample-barcoded 5' primer, a J-beta primer mix was included in a second PCR lasting about 6 to 12 cycles. TCRdb re-analysed the 5' RACE reads in MiXCR, keeping a single row per CDR3 protein. There are some 550,000 distinct CDR3 sequences in the sample; around half occur only once, and approximately 23% lies in the top ten. Sequenced sample: blood. The receptor source for this set is a man aged 80 or over in good health.

At least ten counts were recorded for this clonotype. The chain couples TRBV7-6 to TRBJ1-1, with D maybe TRBD1 (5 bases). Trimming took off 1 base at V and 7 bases at J, with 7 bases between the two ends. From germline, CDR1 is SGHVS and CDR2 FNYEAQ. The CDR3 spans 12 residues. The CDR3 region is CASSLERGEAFF. CDR3 coding DNA: TGTGCCAGCAGCTTAGAAAGGGGTGAAGCTTTCTTT.

The chain uses TRBV7-3 and TRBJ1-5; 7 positions match TRBD1. Germline loops: CDR1 SGHTA, CDR2 FQGTGA. This CDR3 has 18 amino acids. V shed 4 bases and J 0 bases; nucleotides not matched to a gene: 12. The DNA of the CDR3 is TGTGCCAGCAGCTCCCGACAGGGCTCCCTCTATAGCAATCAGCCCCAGCATTTT. Its translation: CASSSRQGSLYSNQPQHF.

This clonotype has a handful of counts. The chain has TRBV20-1 and TRBJ1-6, with a possible D match to TRBD1 (6 bases). CDR3 size: 14 residues. The V gene lost 0 bases and the J gene lost 9 bases, with 12 bases spanning the gap. Germline loops: CDR1 DFQATT, CDR2 SNEGSKA (reference sequence). Written as DNA, the CDR3 is TGCAGTGCTAGAGAAGGGGGACCGGTTTCACCCCTCCACTTT. Amino acid sequence: CSAREGGPVSPLHF.

This clonotype was seen once. This chain connects TRBV5-1 to TRBJ2-3; 8 nucleotides align to TRBD1. Germline-derived CDR1 and CDR2 are SGHRS and YFSETQ. The CDR3 is 15 amino acids. Trimming took 4 bases from V and 1 from J; bases not matched to a gene: 5. In nucleotides, the CDR3 is TGCGCCAGCAGCGCGACAGGGGCGGGCACAGATACGCAGTATTTT. Its translation is CASSATGAGTDTQYF.

The chain has TRBV7-2 and TRBJ2-7, with D unresolved. Trimming cost V 0 bases and J 2 bases, with 11 bases left between them. The germline V gene has CDR1 SGHTA and CDR2 FQGNSA. There are 15 residues in the CDR3. The CDR3: CASSLAGPIPYEQYF. The CDR3 region has the DNA TGTGCCAGCAGCTTAGCAGGGCCAATCCCCTACGAGCAGTACTTC.

The chain combines TRBV29-1 with TRBJ2-1, with 8 bases lining up with TRBD1. Matching the DNA end better, TRBJ2-7 makes the J call doubtful. CDR1 SQVTM and CDR2 ANQGSEA come from the germline V gene. The CDR3 spans 12 residues. In nucleotides, the CDR3 is TGCAGCGTTGACGGGACAGGATACGAGCAGTACTTC. It specifies CSVDGTGYEQYF.

The chain carries TRBV14 and TRBJ2-1; possibly TRBD2 for D (5 bases). V dropped 4 bases and J dropped 5 bases, with 18 bases sitting between them. The CDR3 runs 16 residues. Per germline, CDR1 SGHDN and CDR2 FVKESK. The CDR3 nucleotides read TGTGCCAGCAGCCGAGAAAGAGGACTTCTCAACAATGAGCAGTTCTTC. Its translation: CASSRERGLLNNEQFF.

The chain joins TRBV2 to TRBJ1-2, with 10 bases matching TRBD1. The CDR3 sequence is 15 residues long. V was pared by 5 bases and J by 8 bases, with 11 bases of the junction left unmatched. CDR1 is SNHLY and CDR2 is FYNNEI in the germline V gene. Here the CDR3 reads CASSPLRQGALGYTF. CDR3 DNA: TGTGCCAGCAGTCCCCTCCGACAGGGGGCATTGGGCTACACCTTC.

This clonotype was recorded a few times. J is TRBJ1-1 and V is TRBV29-1, with D hard to call. Germline V gene sequence: CDR1 SQVTM, CDR2 ANQGSEA. CDR3 length: 17 amino acids. With 4 bases removed from V and 0 bases from J, the gap between germline ends came to 21 bases. The CDR3 nucleotides read TGCAGCGTTGTACCGAAACACTATGGAATCATGAACACTGAAGCTTTCTTT. Residues: CSVVPKHYGIMNTEAFF. Using reference TRBV29-1 and TRBJ1-1 for the parts outside the CDR3, the full variable domain is SAVISQKPSRDICQRGTSLTIQCQVDSQVTMMFWYRQQPGQSLTLIATANQGSEATYESGFVIDKFPISRPNLTFSTLTVSNMSPEDSSIYLCSVVPKHYGIMNTEAFFGQGTRLTVV.

This clonotype has only a few counts. The chain links TRBV7-2 to TRBJ2-5; D is unclear. The V and J ends lost 5 bases and 4 bases respectively, with 17 bases between them. Germline V CDR1 and CDR2: SGHTA, FQGNSA. This CDR3 is built from 15 residues. Written as DNA, the CDR3 is TGTGCCAGCAGCCTCCCCCTGTCGGTGGGAGAGACCCAGTACTTC. Amino acid sequence: CASSLPLSVGETQYF.

This clonotype was seen repeatedly, ten times or more. The chain joins TRBV5-5 to TRBJ2-5; either TRBD1 or TRBD2 may supply D (5 bases each). Trimming removed 4 bases from V and 1 base from J, with 11 bases in between. There are 14 residues in the CDR3. Germline lookup yields CDR1 SGHKS and CDR2 YYEKEE (reference sequence). CDR3 coding DNA: TGTGCCAGCAGCCCCGGTGGGGGCCAAGAGACCCAGTACTTC. This encodes CASSPGGGQETQYF.

This clonotype was counted only a few times. The V gene is TRBV11-2, the J gene TRBJ1-2; D gene uncertain. The CDR3 sequence is 10 residues long. CDR1 and CDR2 (germline): SGHAT, FQNNGV. Trimming cost V 4 bases and J 7 bases, with 4 bases left between them. CDR3 in amino acids: CASSSVGYTF. For the CDR3, the DNA is TGTGCCAGCAGCTCGGTTGGCTACACCTTC.

V is TRBV6-2 or TRBV6-3 and J is TRBJ2-1; D perhaps matches TRBD1 (5 bases). V gave up 10 bases and J gave up 2 bases, with 21 bases separating them. From germline, CDR1 is MNHEY and CDR2 SVGEGT. The CDR3 runs 16 residues. Written as DNA, the CDR3 is TGTGCCACCGCCGAGAGACAGCCGATGACCTACAATGAGCAGTTCTTC. Translated: CATAERQPMTYNEQFF.

The chain links TRBV7-2 to TRBJ1-1; no clear D gene. Germline assignment: CDR1 SGHTA and CDR2 FQGNSA. The CDR3 contains 15 residues. The V end was cut by 3 bases, the J end by 6 bases, with 17 bases between. The CDR3 nucleotides read TGTGCCAGCAGCTTTGGGTCTCCACGAGGCGCTGAAGCTTTCTTT. This translates into CASSFGSPRGAEAFF.

This clonotype was seen only once. The chain carries TRBV20-1 and TRBJ2-7; TRBD2 matches at 8 bases. The J segment lost 1 base and the V segment lost 6 bases, leaving 11 bases of the junction unmatched. The CDR3 has 15 amino acids. Germline CDR1 and CDR2: DFQATT and SNEGSKA (reference sequence). The CDR3 protein is CSARPPGLVSYEQYF. The CDR3 nucleotides are TGCAGTGCCCGCCCTCCGGGACTAGTTTCCTACGAGCAGTACTTC.

V usage is TRBV20-1 and J usage is TRBJ2-1, with no clear D. The germline CDR1 and CDR2 sequences are DFQATT and SNEGSKA (reference sequence). The CDR3 has 11 amino acids. V was pared by 3 bases and J by 8 bases, with 8 bases between. The CDR3: CSARASDEQFF. The CDR3 nucleotides read TGCAGTGCTAGGGCGAGCGATGAGCAGTTCTTC.

V usage is TRBV7-2 and J usage is TRBJ2-1; 7 positions match TRBD2. The CDR3 is 13 amino acids. After removal of 0 bases from V and 12 bases from J, the junction contained 5 bases not matched to a gene. Per the germline V gene, CDR1 is SGHTA and CDR2 is FQGNSA. The CDR3 protein is CASSLAREGAQFF. In DNA form, the CDR3 reads TGTGCCAGCAGCTTAGCGAGGGAGGGAGCGCAGTTCTTC.